The present TCR beta chain was sequenced within a study of blood T cell repertoires in COVID-19. Sequencing was performed with immunoSEQ multiplex PCR; in TCRdb, only in-frame clones are kept and a portion is missing. Counted here are roughly 250,000 clones, roughly 86% occurring once; the ten biggest clones make up 0.65% to 0.95%. Per germline, CDR1 SGHTA and CDR2 FQGNSA. V shed 2 bases and J 2 bases; nucleotides not matched to a gene: 5. CDR3 length: 15 residues. This clone has only one observation. The material sequenced was peripheral blood. The source is a woman in her twenties or thirties with acute or convalescent COVID-19. The chain recombines TRBV7-2 with TRBJ2-5, with TRBD1 matching over 7 bases. The CDR3 region has the DNA TGTGCCAGCAGCTTAACAGGGACAGCTCAAGAGACCCAGTACTTC. It specifies CASSLTGTAQETQYF.